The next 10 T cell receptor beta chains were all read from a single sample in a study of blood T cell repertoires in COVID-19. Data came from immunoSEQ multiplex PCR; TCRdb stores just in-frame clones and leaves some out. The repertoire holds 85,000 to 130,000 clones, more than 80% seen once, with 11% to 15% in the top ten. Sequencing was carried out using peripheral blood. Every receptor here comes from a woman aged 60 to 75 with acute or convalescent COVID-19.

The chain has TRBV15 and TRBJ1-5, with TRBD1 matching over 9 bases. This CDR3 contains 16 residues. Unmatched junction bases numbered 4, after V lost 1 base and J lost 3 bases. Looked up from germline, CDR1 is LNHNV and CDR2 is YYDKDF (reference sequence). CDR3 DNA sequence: TGTGCCACCAGCAGAGGGACAGGGGCCCACAATCAGCCCCAGCATTTT. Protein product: CATSRGTGAHNQPQHF.

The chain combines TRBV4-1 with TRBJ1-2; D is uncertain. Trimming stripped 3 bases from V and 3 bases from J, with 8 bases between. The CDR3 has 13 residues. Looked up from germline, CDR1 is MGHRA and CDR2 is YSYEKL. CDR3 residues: CASSHHRDYGYTF. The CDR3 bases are TGCGCCAGCAGCCATCACAGAGACTATGGCTACACCTTC.

This chain's CDR3 is CASSLVAANTEAFF. The DNA for the CDR3 is TGCGCCAGCAGCCTTGTGGCCGCGAACACTGAAGCTTTCTTT. The rearrangement uses TRBV5-1 and TRBJ1-1; D not certain. The length of the CDR3 is 14 residues. Germline CDR1 SGHRS, CDR2 YFSETQ. The V end was cut by 4 bases, the J end by 1 base, with 11 bases between.

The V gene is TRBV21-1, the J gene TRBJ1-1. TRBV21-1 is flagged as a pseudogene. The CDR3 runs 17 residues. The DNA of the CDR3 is TGTGCCAGCAGCAAAGCAAAGGTCGAGGGAGGTTGGACTGAAGCTTTCTTT. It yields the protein CASSKAKVEGGWTEAFF.

CDR3 protein: CASSSGQGKSPLHF. CDR3 in DNA: TGTGCCAGCAGCTCTGGACAGGGGAAATCACCCCTCCACTTT. V gene TRBV11-1 combines with J gene TRBJ1-6; TRBD1 matches 9 bases. Looked up from germline, CDR1 is SGHAT and CDR2 is FQDESV (reference sequence). The V gene end was trimmed by 4 bases and the J gene end by 10 bases; junction bases not matched to a gene: 5. The CDR3 has 14 residues.

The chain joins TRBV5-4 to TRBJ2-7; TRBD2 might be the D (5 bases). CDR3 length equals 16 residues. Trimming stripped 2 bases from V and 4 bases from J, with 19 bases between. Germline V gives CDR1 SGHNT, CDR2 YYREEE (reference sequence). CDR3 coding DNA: TGTGCCAGCAGCTTAAAGAGGGCGGTCCAAATTTACGAGCAGTACTTC. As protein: CASSLKRAVQIYEQYF.

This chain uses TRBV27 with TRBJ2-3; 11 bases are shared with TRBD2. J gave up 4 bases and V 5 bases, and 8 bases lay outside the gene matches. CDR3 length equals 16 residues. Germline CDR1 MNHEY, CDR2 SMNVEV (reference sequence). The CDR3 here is CASSDYSGGASDTQYF. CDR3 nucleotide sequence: TGTGCCAGCAGTGACTATAGCGGGGGGGCCTCAGATACGCAGTATTTT.

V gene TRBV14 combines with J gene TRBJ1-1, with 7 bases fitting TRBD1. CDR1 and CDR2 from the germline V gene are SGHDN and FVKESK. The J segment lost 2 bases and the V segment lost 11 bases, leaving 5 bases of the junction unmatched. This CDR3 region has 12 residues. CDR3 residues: CALQGPNTEAFF. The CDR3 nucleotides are TGTGCCTTACAGGGGCCCAACACTGAAGCTTTCTTT.

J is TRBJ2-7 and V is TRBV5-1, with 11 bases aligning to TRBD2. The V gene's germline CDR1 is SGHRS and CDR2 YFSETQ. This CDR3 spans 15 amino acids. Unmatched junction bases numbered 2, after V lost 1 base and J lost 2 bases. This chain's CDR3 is CASSLMTSGAYEQYF. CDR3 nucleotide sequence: TGCGCCAGCAGCTTGATGACTAGCGGGGCCTACGAGCAGTACTTC.

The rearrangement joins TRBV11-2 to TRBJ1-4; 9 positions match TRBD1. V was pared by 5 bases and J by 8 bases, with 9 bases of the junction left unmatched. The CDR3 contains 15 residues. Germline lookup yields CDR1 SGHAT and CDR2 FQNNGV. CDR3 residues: CASSPRTGEEEKLFF. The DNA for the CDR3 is TGTGCCAGCAGCCCGCGGACAGGGGAGGAGGAAAAACTGTTTTTT.